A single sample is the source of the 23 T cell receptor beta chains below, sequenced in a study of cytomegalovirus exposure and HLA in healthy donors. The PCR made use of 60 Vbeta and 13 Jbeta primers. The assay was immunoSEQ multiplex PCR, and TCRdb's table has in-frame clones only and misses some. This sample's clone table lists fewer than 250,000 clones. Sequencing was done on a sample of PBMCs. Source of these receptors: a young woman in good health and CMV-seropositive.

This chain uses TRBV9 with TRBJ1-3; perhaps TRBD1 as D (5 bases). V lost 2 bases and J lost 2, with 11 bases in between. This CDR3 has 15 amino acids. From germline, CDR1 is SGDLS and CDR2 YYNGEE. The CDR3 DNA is TGTGCCAGCAGCGTCGGCAGGGCGACTGGAAACACCATATATTTT. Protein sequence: CASSVGRATGNTIYF. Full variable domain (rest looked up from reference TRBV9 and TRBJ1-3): DSGVTQTPKHLITATGQRVTLRCSPRSGDLSVYWYQQSLDQGLQFLIQYYNGEERAKGNILERFSAQQFPDLHSELNLSSLELGDSALYFCASSVGRATGNTIYFGEGSWLTVV.

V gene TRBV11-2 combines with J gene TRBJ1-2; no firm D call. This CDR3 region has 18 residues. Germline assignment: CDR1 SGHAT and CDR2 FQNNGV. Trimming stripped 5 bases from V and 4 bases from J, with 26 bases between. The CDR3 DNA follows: TGTGCCAGCAGCCACACCACCGGGCAAACCAGAGCGGGCTATGGCTACACCTTC. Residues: CASSHTTGQTRAGYGYTF.

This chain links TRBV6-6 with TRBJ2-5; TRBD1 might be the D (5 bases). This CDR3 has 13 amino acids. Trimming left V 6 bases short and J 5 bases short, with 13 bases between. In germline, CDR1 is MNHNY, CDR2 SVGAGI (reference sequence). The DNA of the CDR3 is TGTGCCAGCAGCGGACAAAACGGGGAGACCCAGTACTTC. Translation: CASSGQNGETQYF.

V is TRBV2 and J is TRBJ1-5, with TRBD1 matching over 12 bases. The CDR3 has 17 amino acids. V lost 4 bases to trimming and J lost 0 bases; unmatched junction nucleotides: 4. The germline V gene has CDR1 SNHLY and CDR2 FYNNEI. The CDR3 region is CASSGGTGGRSNQPQHF. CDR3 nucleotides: TGTGCCAGCAGTGGGGGGACAGGGGGCCGTAGCAATCAGCCCCAGCATTTT.

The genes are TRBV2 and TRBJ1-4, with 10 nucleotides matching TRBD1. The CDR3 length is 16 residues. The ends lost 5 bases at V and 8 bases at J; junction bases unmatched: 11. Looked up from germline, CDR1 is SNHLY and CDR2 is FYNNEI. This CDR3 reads CASSLGTGVHSEKLFF. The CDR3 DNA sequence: TGTGCCAGCAGTCTCGGGACAGGGGTCCATAGCGAAAAACTGTTTTTT.

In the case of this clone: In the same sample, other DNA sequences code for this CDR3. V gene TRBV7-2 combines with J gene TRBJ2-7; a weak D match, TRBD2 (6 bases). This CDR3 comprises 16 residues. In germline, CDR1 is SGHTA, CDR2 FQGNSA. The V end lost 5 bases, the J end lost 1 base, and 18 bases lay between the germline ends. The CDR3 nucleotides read TGTGCCAGCAGCCTAAAGTCCCGGGAGACGTCCTACGAGCAGTACTTC. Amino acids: CASSLKSRETSYEQYF. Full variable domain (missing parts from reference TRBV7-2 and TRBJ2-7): GAGVSQSPSNKVTEKGKDVELRCDPISGHTALYWYRQSLGQGLEFLIYFQGNSAPDKSGLPSDRFSAERTGGSVSTLTIQRTQQEDSAVYLCASSLKSRETSYEQYFGPGTRLTVT.

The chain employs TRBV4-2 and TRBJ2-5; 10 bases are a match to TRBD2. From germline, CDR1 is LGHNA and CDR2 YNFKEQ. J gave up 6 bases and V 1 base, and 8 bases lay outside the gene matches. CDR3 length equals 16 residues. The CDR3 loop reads CASSQAASGGEKTQYF. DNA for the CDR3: TGTGCCAGCAGCCAAGCGGCTAGCGGGGGCGAAAAGACCCAGTACTTC.

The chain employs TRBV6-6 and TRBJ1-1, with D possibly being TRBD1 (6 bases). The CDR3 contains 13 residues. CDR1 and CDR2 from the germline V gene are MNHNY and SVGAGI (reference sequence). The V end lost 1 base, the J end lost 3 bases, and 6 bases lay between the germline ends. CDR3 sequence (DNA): TGTGCCAGCAGTTACTACAGGGACACTGAAGCTTTCTTT. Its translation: CASSYYRDTEAFF.

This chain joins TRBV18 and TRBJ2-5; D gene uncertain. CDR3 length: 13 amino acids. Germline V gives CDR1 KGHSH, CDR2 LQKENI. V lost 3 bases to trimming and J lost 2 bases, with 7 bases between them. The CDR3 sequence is CASSPARQETQYF. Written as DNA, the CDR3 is TGTGCCAGCTCACCGGCTAGGCAAGAGACCCAGTACTTC. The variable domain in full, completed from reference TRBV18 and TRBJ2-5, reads NAGVMQNPRHLVRRRGQEARLRCSPMKGHSHVYWYRQLPEEGLKFMVYLQKENIIDESGMPKERFSAEFPKEGPSILRIQQVVRGDSAAYFCASSPARQETQYFGPGTRLLVL.

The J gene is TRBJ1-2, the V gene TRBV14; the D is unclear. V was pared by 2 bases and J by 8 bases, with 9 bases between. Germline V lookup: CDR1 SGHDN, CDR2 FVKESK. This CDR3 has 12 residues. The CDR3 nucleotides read TGTGCCAGCAGCCAAACCAGTTACGGCTACACCTTC. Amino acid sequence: CASSQTSYGYTF. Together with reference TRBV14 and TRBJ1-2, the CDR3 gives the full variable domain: EAGVTQFPSHSVIEKGQTVTLRCDPISGHDNLYWYRRVMGKEIKFLLHFVKESKQDESGMPNNRFLAERTGGTYSTLKVQPAELEDSGVYFCASSQTSYGYTFGSGTRLTVV.

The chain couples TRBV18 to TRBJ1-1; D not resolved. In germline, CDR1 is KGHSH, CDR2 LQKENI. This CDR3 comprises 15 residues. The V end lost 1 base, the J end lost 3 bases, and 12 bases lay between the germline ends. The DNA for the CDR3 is TGTGCCAGCTCACCACAGCAGCCCCGGGACACTGAAGCTTTCTTT. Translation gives CASSPQQPRDTEAFF.

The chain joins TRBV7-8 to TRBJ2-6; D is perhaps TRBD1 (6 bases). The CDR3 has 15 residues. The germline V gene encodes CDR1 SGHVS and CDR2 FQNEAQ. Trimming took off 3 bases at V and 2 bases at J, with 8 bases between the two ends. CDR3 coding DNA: TGTGCCAGCAGCTTGGGGGCCCCTGGGGCCAACGTCCTGACTTTC. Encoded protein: CASSLGAPGANVLTF.

DNA for the CDR3: TGCGCCAGCAGCATGGGTGGGACAATGGAAGGCTACACCTTC. Translated, it gives CASSMGGTMEGYTF. The rearrangement links TRBV5-1 to TRBJ1-2, with D maybe TRBD1 (6 bases). The CDR3 covers 14 residues. CDR1 SGHRS and CDR2 YFSETQ come from the germline V gene. Trimming cost V 4 bases and J 8 bases, with 18 bases left between them.

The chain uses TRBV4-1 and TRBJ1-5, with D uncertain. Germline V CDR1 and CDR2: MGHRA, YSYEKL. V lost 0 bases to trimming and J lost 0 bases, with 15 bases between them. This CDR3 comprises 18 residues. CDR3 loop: CASSQDLRTDYSNQPQHF. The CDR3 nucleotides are TGCGCCAGCAGCCAAGATCTCCGGACCGACTATAGCAATCAGCCCCAGCATTTT.

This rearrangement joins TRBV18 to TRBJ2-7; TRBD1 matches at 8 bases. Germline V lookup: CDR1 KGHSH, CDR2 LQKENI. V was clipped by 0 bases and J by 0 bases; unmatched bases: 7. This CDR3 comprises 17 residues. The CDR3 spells CASSPPGQGGGSYEQYF. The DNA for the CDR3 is TGTGCCAGCTCACCACCAGGACAGGGAGGAGGCTCCTACGAGCAGTACTTC.

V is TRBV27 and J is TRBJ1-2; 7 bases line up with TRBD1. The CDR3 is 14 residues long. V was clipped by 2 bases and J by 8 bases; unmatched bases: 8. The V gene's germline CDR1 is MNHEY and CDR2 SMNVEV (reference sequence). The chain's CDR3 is CASSLGGGTGGYTF. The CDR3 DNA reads TGTGCCAGCAGTTTAGGAGGGGGCACCGGGGGCTACACCTTC.

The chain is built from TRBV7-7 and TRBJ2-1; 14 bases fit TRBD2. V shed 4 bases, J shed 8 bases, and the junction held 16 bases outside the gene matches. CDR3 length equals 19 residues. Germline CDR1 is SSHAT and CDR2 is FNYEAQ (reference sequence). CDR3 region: CASSSGGTSGSSGIDEQFF. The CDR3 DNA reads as TGTGCCAGCAGCTCCGGTGGGACTAGCGGGAGTTCGGGGATTGATGAGCAGTTCTTC.

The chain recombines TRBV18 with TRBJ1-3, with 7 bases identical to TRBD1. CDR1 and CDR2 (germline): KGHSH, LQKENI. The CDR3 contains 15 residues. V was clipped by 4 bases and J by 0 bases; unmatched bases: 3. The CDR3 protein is CASSRQGLSGNTIYF. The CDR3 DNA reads TGTGCCAGCTCACGACAGGGTCTCTCTGGAAACACCATATATTTT.

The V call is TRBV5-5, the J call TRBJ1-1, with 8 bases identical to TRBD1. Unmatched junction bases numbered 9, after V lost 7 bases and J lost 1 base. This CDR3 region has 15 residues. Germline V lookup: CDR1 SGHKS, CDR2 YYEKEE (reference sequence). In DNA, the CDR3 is TGTGCCAGCCGCCTCTTCCAGGGGGCGAACACTGAAGCTTTCTTT. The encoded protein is CASRLFQGANTEAFF. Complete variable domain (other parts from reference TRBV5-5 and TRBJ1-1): DAGVTQSPTHLIKTRGQQVTLRCSPISGHKSVSWYQQVLGQGPQFIFQYYEKEERGRGNFPDRFSARQFPNYSSELNVNALLLGDSALYLCASRLFQGANTEAFFGQGTRLTVV.

CDR3 loop: CASSFEPNTEAFF. CDR3 nucleotide sequence: TGTGCCAGCAGCTTCGAGCCAAACACTGAAGCTTTCTTT. The V and J genes are TRBV7-8 and TRBJ1-1; D is ambiguous. CDR3 size: 13 residues. Germline V gene data show CDR1 as SGHVS and CDR2 as FQNEAQ. Trimming cost V 3 bases and J 2 bases, with 7 bases left between them.

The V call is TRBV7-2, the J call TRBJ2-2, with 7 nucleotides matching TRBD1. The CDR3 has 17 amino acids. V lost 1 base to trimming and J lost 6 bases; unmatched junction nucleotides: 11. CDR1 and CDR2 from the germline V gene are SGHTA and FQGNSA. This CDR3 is CASSLVGRGKVAGELFF. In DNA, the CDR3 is TGTGCCAGCAGCTTAGTAGGCAGGGGGAAAGTCGCCGGGGAGCTGTTTTTT.

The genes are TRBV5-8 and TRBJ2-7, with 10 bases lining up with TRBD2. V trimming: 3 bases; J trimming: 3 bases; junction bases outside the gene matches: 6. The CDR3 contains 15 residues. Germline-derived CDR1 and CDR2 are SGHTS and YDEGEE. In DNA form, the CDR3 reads TGTGCCAGCAGCTATCTAGCGGGAGAAGGCTACGAGCAGTACTTC. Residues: CASSYLAGEGYEQYF.

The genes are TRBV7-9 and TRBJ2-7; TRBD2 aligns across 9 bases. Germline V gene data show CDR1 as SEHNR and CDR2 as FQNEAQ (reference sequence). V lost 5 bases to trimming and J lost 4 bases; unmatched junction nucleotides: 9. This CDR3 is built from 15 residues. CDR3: CASSPRLAEVYEQYF. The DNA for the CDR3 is TGTGCCAGCAGCCCAAGACTAGCGGAGGTTTACGAGCAGTACTTC.